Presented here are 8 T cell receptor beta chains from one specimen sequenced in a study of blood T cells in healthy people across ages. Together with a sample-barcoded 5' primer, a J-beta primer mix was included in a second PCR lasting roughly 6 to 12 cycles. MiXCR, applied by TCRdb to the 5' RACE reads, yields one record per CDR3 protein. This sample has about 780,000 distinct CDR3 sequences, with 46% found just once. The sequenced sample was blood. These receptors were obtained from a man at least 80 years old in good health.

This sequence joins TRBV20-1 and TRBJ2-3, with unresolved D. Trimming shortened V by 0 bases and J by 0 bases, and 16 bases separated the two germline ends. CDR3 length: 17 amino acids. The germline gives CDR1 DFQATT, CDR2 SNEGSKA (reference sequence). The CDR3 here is CSAREKPPLSSTDTQYF. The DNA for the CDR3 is TGCAGTGCTAGAGAGAAGCCCCCCCTTTCTAGCACAGATACGCAGTATTTT.

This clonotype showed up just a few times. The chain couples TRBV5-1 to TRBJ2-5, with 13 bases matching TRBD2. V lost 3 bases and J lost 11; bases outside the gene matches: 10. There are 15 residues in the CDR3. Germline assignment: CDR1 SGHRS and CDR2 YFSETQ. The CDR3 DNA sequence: TGCGCCAGCAGCTGGACTAGCGGGAGTTCAGATGAGCAGTACTTC. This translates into CASSWTSGSSDEQYF.

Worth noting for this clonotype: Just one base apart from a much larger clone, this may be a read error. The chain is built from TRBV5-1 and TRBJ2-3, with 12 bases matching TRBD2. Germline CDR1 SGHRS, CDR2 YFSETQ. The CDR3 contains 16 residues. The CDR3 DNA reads TGCGCCAGCAGCCGATCACTAGCGGGAGGAACAGATACGCCGTATTTT. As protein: CASSRSLAGGTDTPYF.

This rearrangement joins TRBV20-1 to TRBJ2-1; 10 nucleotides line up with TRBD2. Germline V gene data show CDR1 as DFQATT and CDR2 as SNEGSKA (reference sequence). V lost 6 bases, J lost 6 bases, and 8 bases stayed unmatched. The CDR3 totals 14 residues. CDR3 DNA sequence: TGCAGTGCCCCGGCCAGCGGGAGGGGCAATGAGCAGTTCTTC. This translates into CSAPASGRGNEQFF.

The CDR3 nucleotides read TGTGCCAGCAGTTACGGGGGATACATTCAGTACTTC. Residues: CASSYGGYIQYF. V gene TRBV28 combines with J gene TRBJ2-4, with TRBD2 as a possible D gene (6 bases). Trimming cost V 4 bases and J 8 bases, with 9 bases left between them. CDR1 is MDHEN, CDR2 SYDVKM, per germline. The CDR3 contains 12 residues.

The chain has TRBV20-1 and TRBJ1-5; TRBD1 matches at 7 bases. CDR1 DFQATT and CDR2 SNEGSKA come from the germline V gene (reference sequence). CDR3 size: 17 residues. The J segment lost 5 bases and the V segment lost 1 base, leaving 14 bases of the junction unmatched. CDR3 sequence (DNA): TGCAGTGCTAGAGTTCTTAAAGTCGGACAGGTTGATCAGCCCCAGCATTTT. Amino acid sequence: CSARVLKVGQVDQPQHF.

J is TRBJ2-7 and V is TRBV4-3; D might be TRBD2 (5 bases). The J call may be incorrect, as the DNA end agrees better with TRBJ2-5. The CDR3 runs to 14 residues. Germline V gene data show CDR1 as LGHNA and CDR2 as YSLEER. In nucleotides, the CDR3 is TGCGCCAGCAGCCAAGATAGGCGCGGGGAGACCCAGTACTTC. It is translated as CASSQDRRGETQYF.

CDR3 in amino acids: CASSAGGEAKNIQYF. In DNA form, the CDR3 reads TGTGCCAGCAGCGCAGGGGGCGAAGCCAAAAACATTCAGTACTTC. This chain connects TRBV9 to TRBJ2-4, with 8 bases aligning to TRBD1. Germline trimming cut 3 bases from V and 0 bases from J; bases unmatched to any gene: 2. The CDR3 is 15 amino acids. CDR1 is SGDLS, CDR2 YYNGEE, per germline.